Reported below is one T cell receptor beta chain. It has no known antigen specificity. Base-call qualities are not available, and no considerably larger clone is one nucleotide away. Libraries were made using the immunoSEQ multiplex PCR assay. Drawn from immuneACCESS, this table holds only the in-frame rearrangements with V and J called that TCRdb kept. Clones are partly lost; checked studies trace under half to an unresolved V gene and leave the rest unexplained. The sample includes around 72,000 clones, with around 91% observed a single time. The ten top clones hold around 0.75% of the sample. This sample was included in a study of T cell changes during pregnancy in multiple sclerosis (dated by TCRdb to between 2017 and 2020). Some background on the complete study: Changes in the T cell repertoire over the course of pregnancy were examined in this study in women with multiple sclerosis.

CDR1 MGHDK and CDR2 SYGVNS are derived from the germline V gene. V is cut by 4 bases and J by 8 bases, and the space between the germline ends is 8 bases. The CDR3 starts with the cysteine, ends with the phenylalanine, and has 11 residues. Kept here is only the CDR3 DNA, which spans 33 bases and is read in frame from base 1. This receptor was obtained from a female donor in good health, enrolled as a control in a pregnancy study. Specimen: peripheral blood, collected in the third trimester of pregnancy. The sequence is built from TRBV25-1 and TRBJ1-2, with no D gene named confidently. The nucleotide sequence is TGTGCCAGCAGTGTGGGAGGCGGCTACACCTTC. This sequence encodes CASSVGGGYTF.